A single sample gave rise to the 26 T cell receptor beta chains below, sequenced in a study of blood T cell repertoires in COVID-19. TCRdb's table, derived via immunoSEQ multiplex PCR, lists solely in-frame clones and lacks some. Among around 100,000 clones listed, about 89% were seen once. The sample comprised peripheral blood. The receptors were gathered from a human donor in a cohort sampled during active COVID-19.

This chain joins TRBV28 and TRBJ2-7; 12 nucleotides line up with TRBD1. CDR3 length: 15 residues. Trimming took 5 bases from V and 4 from J; bases not matched to a gene: 6. Looked up from germline, CDR1 is MDHEN and CDR2 is SYDVKM. CDR3 DNA sequence: TGTGCCAGCAGTCGTCCGGGACAGGGGGCTTACGAGCAGTACTTC. Protein: CASSRPGQGAYEQYF.

The rearrangement joins TRBV5-1 to TRBJ2-7; D unclear. This CDR3 region has 13 residues. Germline V gene lookup returns CDR1 SGHRS and CDR2 YFSETQ. V was shortened by 8 bases and J by 4 bases, with 16 bases between the two germline ends. The CDR3 nucleotides are TGCGCCAGGACTCGGAAGGTCATTTACGAGCAGTACTTC. The encoded protein is CARTRKVIYEQYF.

This clone was seen once. The V and J genes are TRBV19 and TRBJ1-4, with D tentatively TRBD1 (5 bases). The CDR3 is 14 residues long. Germline CDR1 and CDR2: LNHDA and SQIVND (reference sequence). The V end lost 5 bases, the J end lost 5 bases, and 12 bases lay between the germline ends. The CDR3 sequence is CASSRETANEKLFF. CDR3 sequence (DNA): TGTGCCAGTAGTCGCGAGACAGCAAATGAAAAACTGTTTTTT. Filled out from reference TRBV19 and TRBJ1-4, the complete variable domain reads DGGITQSPKYLFRKEGQNVTLSCEQNLNHDAMYWYRQDPGQGLRLIYYSQIVNDFQKGDIAEGYSVSREKKESFPLTVTSAQKNPTAFYLCASSRETANEKLFFGSGTQLSVL.

This chain links TRBV6-1 with TRBJ1-4, with D unclear. Germline V CDR1 and CDR2: MNHNS, SASEGT. The CDR3 runs 15 residues. With 2 bases removed from V and 3 bases from J, the gap between germline ends came to 10 bases. The CDR3 DNA reads TGTGCCAGCAGTGAACGGGTGTTAGCTAATGAAAAACTGTTTTTT. Translated: CASSERVLANEKLFF.

This clone came up a few times. The chain links TRBV5-1 to TRBJ2-2; weak D call: TRBD1 (5 bases). V lost 4 bases to trimming and J lost 1 base, with 14 bases between them. From germline, CDR1 is SGHRS and CDR2 YFSETQ. This CDR3 has 16 residues. CDR3 protein: CASSPGARGNTGELFF. CDR3 coding DNA: TGCGCCAGCAGCCCTGGGGCTAGAGGGAACACCGGGGAGCTGTTTTTT.

This chain joins TRBV28 and TRBJ2-7; D may be TRBD2 (5 bases). The V and J ends lost 6 bases and 1 base respectively, with 22 bases between them. The CDR3 is 17 residues long. Germline loops: CDR1 MDHEN, CDR2 SYDVKM. CDR3 loop: CASSIMNMRVGSYEQYF. Here the CDR3 DNA reads TGTGCCAGCAGCATTATGAACATGAGGGTTGGGTCCTACGAGCAGTACTTC.

V is TRBV29-1 and J is TRBJ1-1; D might be TRBD1 (5 bases). CDR3 length: 12 amino acids. Germline lookup yields CDR1 SQVTM and CDR2 ANQGSEA. The V end lost 6 bases, the J end lost 4 bases, and 12 bases lay between the germline ends. As DNA, the CDR3 is TGCAGCGTGACACGGGGGGGCACTGAAGCTTTCTTT. Amino acids: CSVTRGGTEAFF. The variable domain in full, with the rest retrieved from reference TRBV29-1 and TRBJ1-1, is SAVISQKPSRDICQRGTSLTIQCQVDSQVTMMFWYRQQPGQSLTLIATANQGSEATYESGFVIDKFPISRPNLTFSTLTVSNMSPEDSSIYLCSVTRGGTEAFFGQGTRLTVV.

Regarding this clone: A junction end diverges from the germline sequence, so it may reflect a read error. This same CDR3 is encoded by further DNA sequences in the sample. This rearrangement joins TRBV7-2 to TRBJ2-7; 12 bases match TRBD2. The CDR3 spans 14 residues. CDR1 is SGHTA, CDR2 FQGNSA, per germline. Here the CDR3 reads CASSLAGGPYEQYF. CDR3 nucleotide sequence: TGTGCCAGCAGCCTAGCGGGAGGGCCCTACGAGCAGTACTTC.

The chain employs TRBV23-1 and TRBJ1-5; a weak D match, TRBD1 (6 bases). TRBV23-1 is identified as an open reading frame with a role that is uncertain. CDR3 size: 19 residues. Deletions cut 8 bases from V and 0 bases from J, with 26 bases between. CDR3 DNA: TGCGCCAGCCCCCGTCGGTGCAGGGGTAGGGATTATAGCAATCAGCCCCAGCATTTT. Its translation: CASPRRCRGRDYSNQPQHF.

The chain is built from TRBV7-2 and TRBJ2-2; TRBD1 is a possible D gene (5 bases). The germline gives CDR1 SGHTA, CDR2 FQGNSA. The CDR3 has 15 residues. V lost 0 bases, J lost 5 bases, and 10 bases lay in between. The CDR3 bases are TGTGCCAGCAGCTTAGCGAAGGGGCGGACCGGGGAGCTGTTTTTT. It is translated as CASSLAKGRTGELFF.

This chain uses TRBV27 with TRBJ1-6; possibly TRBD1 for D (5 bases). Germline loops: CDR1 MNHEY, CDR2 SMNVEV (reference sequence). V lost 5 bases, J lost 10 bases, and 18 bases lay in between. CDR3 length: 15 residues. The CDR3 region is CASSPRGGVNSPLHF. CDR3 coding DNA: TGTGCCAGCAGTCCCCGGGGGGGGGTAAACTCACCCCTCCACTTT.

The chain has TRBV7-6 and TRBJ1-2; 7 bases line up with TRBD1. Per the germline V gene, CDR1 is SGHVS and CDR2 is FNYEAQ. CDR3 length equals 15 residues. Germline trimming cut 1 base from V and 4 bases from J; bases unmatched to any gene: 6. The CDR3 reads CASSLGYQGGYGYTF. CDR3 nucleotide sequence: TGTGCCAGCAGCTTAGGTTATCAGGGGGGCTATGGCTACACCTTC.

This clone has just one count. V gene TRBV5-1 combines with J gene TRBJ1-1, with 12 bases identical to TRBD1. J gave up 5 bases and V 1 base, and 3 bases lay outside the gene matches. Looked up from germline, CDR1 is SGHRS and CDR2 is YFSETQ. This CDR3 is 15 amino acids long. The CDR3 loop is CASSLSGQGATEAFF. In nucleotides, the CDR3 is TGCGCCAGCAGCTTGTCGGGACAGGGGGCAACTGAAGCTTTCTTT.

This chain links TRBV7-2 with TRBJ2-1, with D possibly matching TRBD2 (6 bases). CDR1 is SGHTA, CDR2 FQGNSA, per germline. CDR3 length: 14 amino acids. V gave up 4 bases and J gave up 2 bases, with 9 bases separating them. The DNA for the CDR3 is TGTGCCAGCAGCTATGCGGGGCCCTACAATGAGCAGTTCTTC. It is translated as CASSYAGPYNEQFF.

This chain connects TRBV5-3 to TRBJ1-1; no reliable D call. TRBV5-3 is labeled an ORF, and its function is uncertain. V was trimmed by 4 bases and J by 7 bases, leaving 17 bases between them. This CDR3 spans 14 amino acids. The chain's CDR3 is CARSKGLEANEAFF. The CDR3 bases are TGTGCCAGAAGCAAAGGCCTCGAGGCTAATGAAGCTTTCTTT.

This chain joins TRBV4-2 and TRBJ2-7; tentative D call: TRBD2 (6 bases). CDR1 and CDR2 from the germline V gene are LGHNA and YNFKEQ. V lost 1 base and J 0 bases, leaving 13 bases between the germline ends. The CDR3 extends over 16 amino acids. CDR3: CASSQGYGLSSYEQYF. In DNA form, the CDR3 reads TGTGCCAGCAGCCAAGGGTATGGACTATCCTCCTACGAGCAGTACTTC.

The chain employs TRBV7-8 and TRBJ2-1; tentatively, D is TRBD2 (5 bases). Deletions cut 7 bases from V and 8 bases from J, with 15 bases between. Per the germline V gene, CDR1 is SGHVS and CDR2 is FQNEAQ. This CDR3 contains 13 residues. This CDR3 reads CASTRRVWDEQFF. In DNA, the CDR3 is TGTGCCAGCACAAGGCGGGTGTGGGATGAGCAGTTCTTC.

The rearrangement uses TRBV6-5 and TRBJ2-1; perhaps TRBD2 as D (6 bases). Germline CDR1 MNHEY, CDR2 SVGAGI. The CDR3 spans 13 residues. V was shortened by 8 bases and J by 8 bases, with 16 bases between the two germline ends. The CDR3 is CASWKQAGHEQFF. For the CDR3, the DNA is TGTGCCAGCTGGAAACAAGCGGGCCATGAGCAGTTCTTC.

This clone occurred once. V usage is TRBV19 and J usage is TRBJ1-5; 10 nucleotides agree with TRBD1. The germline V gene has CDR1 LNHDA and CDR2 SQIVND (reference sequence). The CDR3 covers 18 residues. The trim removed 9 bases at V and 5 bases at J, leaving 19 bases unmatched. The CDR3 region is CASRQGALIPGKYQPQHF. Written as DNA, the CDR3 is TGTGCCAGCCGACAGGGGGCGCTGATCCCGGGCAAATATCAGCCCCAGCATTTT.

The V gene is TRBV10-3, the J gene TRBJ2-7; 8 nucleotides match TRBD1. V gave up 8 bases and J gave up 0 bases; unmatched junction bases: 6. Germline lookup yields CDR1 ENHRY and CDR2 SYGVKD. CDR3 length: 14 amino acids. The CDR3 region is CAIDRGDLSYEQYF. The CDR3 coding sequence is TGTGCCATCGACAGGGGTGACCTCTCCTACGAGCAGTACTTC.

V and J are TRBV5-1 and TRBJ2-7, with D tentatively TRBD2 (7 bases). Per germline, CDR1 SGHRS and CDR2 YFSETQ. The V gene lost 5 bases and the J gene lost 0 bases, with 9 bases spanning the gap. This CDR3 spans 13 amino acids. CDR3 DNA sequence: TGCGCCAGCAGAAGGGGGGGCTCCTACGAGCAGTACTTC. Protein: CASRRGGSYEQYF.

The rearrangement uses TRBV9 and TRBJ2-7; 7 bases line up with TRBD1. V lost 3 bases and J lost 0; bases outside the gene matches: 9. The CDR3 consists of 16 residues. Germline CDR1 is SGDLS and CDR2 is YYNGEE. The CDR3 nucleotides are TGTGCCAGCAGCGACAACAGGGGCTGGGGCTCCTACGAGCAGTACTTC. Protein sequence: CASSDNRGWGSYEQYF.

The chain carries TRBV29-1 and TRBJ2-2, with 14 nucleotides matching TRBD2. CDR3 length: 14 amino acids. The ends lost 7 bases at V and 5 bases at J; junction bases unmatched: 3. Germline V gene lookup returns CDR1 SQVTM and CDR2 ANQGSEA. The DNA of the CDR3 is TGCAGCGCCCGGACTAGCGGGGGGACCGGGGAGCTGTTTTTT. Translated: CSARTSGGTGELFF.

The rearrangement joins TRBV9 to TRBJ2-7, with 12 bases aligning to TRBD2. This CDR3 spans 15 amino acids. V shed 3 bases, J shed 5 bases, and the junction held 6 bases outside the gene matches. The V gene's germline CDR1 is SGDLS and CDR2 YYNGEE. The chain's CDR3 is CASSGASGRAHEQYF. The CDR3 region has the DNA TGTGCCAGCAGCGGGGCTAGCGGGAGGGCCCACGAGCAGTACTTC.

The chain has TRBV4-1 and TRBJ2-7; D ambiguous. The CDR3 is made up of 13 amino acids. V gave up 2 bases and J gave up 3 bases, with 8 bases separating them. CDR1 and CDR2 (germline): MGHRA, YSYEKL. The CDR3 region has the DNA TGCGCCAGCAGCCAATCTCCTCTCTACGAGCAGTACTTC. Translation: CASSQSPLYEQYF.

This clone was detected a few times. V usage is TRBV7-3 and J usage is TRBJ2-5; 7 positions match TRBD2. Germline V CDR1 and CDR2: SGHTA, FQGTGA. J gave up 5 bases and V 3 bases, and 9 bases lay outside the gene matches. This CDR3 comprises 15 residues. CDR3 residues: CASSFTGGKLETQYF. The CDR3 DNA reads as TGTGCCAGCAGCTTCACGGGAGGAAAACTGGAGACCCAGTACTTC.